This T cell receptor (beta chain) was identified during a study of shared clonotypes between healthy human individuals. Background on the study: Donors had three CD4 naive, three CD4 memory, two CD8 naive and one CD8 memory plate apiece.

Study-level results: The generation probabilities recorded for non-shared clonotypes fell below those of clonotypes shared by all four donors. Read depth was anticipated to influence clonotype sharing among donors.

Germline V gene sequence: CDR1 SGHAT, CDR2 FQNNGV. This CDR3 is built from 15 residues. Trimming cost V 6 bases and J 5 bases; bases outside gene matches: 8. This clone has only one observation. Its cognate antigen is unknown. Researchers divided each subset's genomic DNA evenly across several immunoSEQ plates. Data came from immunoSEQ multiplex PCR; TCRdb stores just in-frame clones and leaves some out. There are approximately 2.1 million clones in the sample; approximately 95% occur only once, and 0.35% to 0.5% lies in the top ten. The source is a man aged 18 to 29 in good health. Some clones in this sample may be carry-over from other donors' samples. Sequencing was carried out using naive CD4+ T cells from PBMCs. Regarding subset: CD45RA+ positively selected. The rearrangement joins TRBV11-2 to TRBJ2-1; TRBD2 agrees at 9 bases. In DNA, the CDR3 is TGTGCCAGCAGACCTCTAGCGGGAATGGACAATGAGCAGTTCTTC. It yields the protein CASRPLAGMDNEQFF.